The rows below give T cell receptor beta chains drawn from one sample of a study of T cell responses to AZD1222 COVID-19 vaccine. Profiling relied on immunoSEQ multiplex PCR, and the TCRdb table lists in-frame clones only, not all of them. The sample shows over 60,000 clones, around 86% of them seen only once. The source was peripheral blood, collected on day 0 of AZD1222 vaccination. Receptors originate from an adult in good health. Both conserved end residues are part of each CDR3.

j_gene	v_gene	CDR3aa
TRBJ1-5	TRBV2	CASSVLAAGQPQHF
TRBJ1-1	TRBV7-9	CASSLGQLINTEAFF
TRBJ1-2	TRBV4-2	CASSQVMSGSHGYTF
TRBJ2-7	TRBV5-4	CASSTGGISYEQYF
TRBJ2-1	TRBV5-1	CANWGEGLRSYNEQFF
TRBJ1-2	TRBV20-1	CSAKENYGYTF
TRBJ2-5	TRBV6-2/TRBV6-3	CASSYRSGLAGGVSETQYF
TRBJ1-2	TRBV7-3	CASSLFDRGKGYGYTF
TRBJ1-4	TRBV6-1	CASSERPFEGEKLFF
TRBJ2-1	TRBV27	CASFGAGYNEQFF
TRBJ1-5	TRBV28	CASTYPTGVSNQPQHF
TRBJ1-4	TRBV5-6	CASSYLGEAEKLFF
TRBJ2-7	TRBV27	CASSIRGPYEQYF
TRBJ1-1	TRBV10-3	CAISESLFEAFF
TRBJ1-2	TRBV28	CASRGTGRLYGYTF